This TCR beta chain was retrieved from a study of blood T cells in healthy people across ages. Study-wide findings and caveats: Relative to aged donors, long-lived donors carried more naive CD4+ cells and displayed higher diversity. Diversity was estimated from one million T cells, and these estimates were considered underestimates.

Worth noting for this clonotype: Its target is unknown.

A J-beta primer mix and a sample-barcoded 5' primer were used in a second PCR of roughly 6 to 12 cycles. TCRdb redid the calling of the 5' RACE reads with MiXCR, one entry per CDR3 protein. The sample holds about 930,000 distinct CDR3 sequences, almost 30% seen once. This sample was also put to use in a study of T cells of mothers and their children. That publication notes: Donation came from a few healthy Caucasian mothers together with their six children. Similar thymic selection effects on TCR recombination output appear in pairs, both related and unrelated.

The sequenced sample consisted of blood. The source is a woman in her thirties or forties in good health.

CDR3 sequence reads: CASSLTGPETQYF. In DNA, the CDR3 is TGCGCCAGCAGCTTAACAGGGCCAGAGACCCAGTACTTC. The chain combines TRBV5-1 with TRBJ2-5; possibly TRBD1 for D (6 bases). With 2 bases removed from V and 4 bases from J, the gap between germline ends came to 9 bases. Germline loops: CDR1 SGHRS, CDR2 YFSETQ. The CDR3 is 13 residues long.